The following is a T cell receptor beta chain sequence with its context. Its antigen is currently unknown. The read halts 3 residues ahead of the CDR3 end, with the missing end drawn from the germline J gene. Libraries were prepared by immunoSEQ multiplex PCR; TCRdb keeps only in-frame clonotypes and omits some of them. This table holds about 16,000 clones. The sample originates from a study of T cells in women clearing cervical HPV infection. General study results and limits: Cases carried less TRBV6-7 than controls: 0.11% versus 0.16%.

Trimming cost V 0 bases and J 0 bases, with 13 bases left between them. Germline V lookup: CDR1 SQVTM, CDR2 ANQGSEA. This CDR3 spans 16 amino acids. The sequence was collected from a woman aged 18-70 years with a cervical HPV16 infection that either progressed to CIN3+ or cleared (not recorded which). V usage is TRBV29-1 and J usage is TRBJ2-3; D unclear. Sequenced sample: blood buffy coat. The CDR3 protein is CSVEDPYADSTDTQYF. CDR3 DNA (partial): TGCAGCGTTGAAGATCCCTACGCTGATAGCACAGATACG.